This entry lists 15 T cell receptor beta chains sequenced from one sample in a study of blood T cell repertoires in COVID-19. Only in-frame clones appear in the TCRdb table, and some are missing; sequencing was by immunoSEQ multiplex PCR. Of 200,000 to 300,000 clones in the sample, approximately 82% were seen once. The sample comprised peripheral blood. These receptors originate from a woman of 80 years or more with acute or convalescent COVID-19.

The genes are TRBV28 and TRBJ2-2; 7 bases align to TRBD2. Germline V lookup: CDR1 MDHEN, CDR2 SYDVKM. J lost 2 bases, V lost 3 bases, and 9 bases had no gene match. CDR3 length: 17 amino acids. The CDR3 reads CASSLPLAGGNTGELFF. CDR3 sequence (DNA): TGTGCCAGCAGTTTGCCGTTAGCGGGCGGAAACACCGGGGAGCTGTTTTTT.

V gene TRBV2 combines with J gene TRBJ2-5; 9 bases are a match to TRBD1. Germline loops: CDR1 SNHLY, CDR2 FYNNEI. Trimming took 10 bases from V and 5 from J; bases not matched to a gene: 11. The CDR3 is made up of 14 amino acids. Here the CDR3 DNA reads TGTGCCACGGCGCCCCAAACAGGGGGCGAGACCCAGTACTTC. It codes for CATAPQTGGETQYF.

The chain recombines TRBV7-7 with TRBJ2-5, with 8 bases identical to TRBD1. Germline V lookup: CDR1 SSHAT, CDR2 FNYEAQ (reference sequence). The CDR3 has 15 residues. J gave up 3 bases and V 5 bases, and 8 bases lay outside the gene matches. The CDR3 region is CASSRAGTGEETQYF. The DNA of the CDR3 is TGTGCCAGCAGCCGGGCCGGGACAGGTGAAGAGACCCAGTACTTC.

The chain links TRBV30 to TRBJ2-1; 7 bases align to TRBD2. Looked up from germline, CDR1 is GTSNPN and CDR2 is SVGIG (reference sequence). J gave up 5 bases and V 2 bases, and 6 bases lay outside the gene matches. The CDR3 length is 14 residues. Here the CDR3 DNA reads TGTGCCTGGAGTAAGGGACTAACAAACAATGAGCAGTTCTTC. Protein product: CAWSKGLTNNEQFF.

The chain carries TRBV2 and TRBJ1-5; TRBD1 might be the D (5 bases). V shed 7 bases and J shed 4 bases, with 14 bases lying between them. From germline, CDR1 is SNHLY and CDR2 FYNNEI. The CDR3 runs to 14 residues. The CDR3 is CASTATDKNQPQHF. The CDR3, as DNA: TGTGCCAGCACTGCGACAGACAAAAATCAGCCCCAGCATTTT.

The chain couples TRBV7-2 to TRBJ1-1, with D unresolved. CDR1 is SGHTA, CDR2 FQGNSA, per germline. The ends were cut back, 4 bases at V and 1 base at J, with 7 bases in the middle. The CDR3 consists of 13 residues. Here the CDR3 reads CASSSRQNTEAFF. The CDR3 DNA reads TGTGCCAGCAGCTCGAGACAGAACACTGAAGCTTTCTTT.

The genes are TRBV6-6 and TRBJ1-3; 8 bases are shared with TRBD1. Germline CDR1 MNHNY, CDR2 SVGAGI (reference sequence). With 2 bases clipped from V and 6 bases from J, the junction kept 6 bases outside the gene matches. The CDR3 is 15 residues long. The CDR3 reads CASSYGQGVENTIYF. The CDR3 DNA reads TGTGCCAGCAGTTACGGACAGGGTGTTGAAAACACCATATATTTT.

This chain uses TRBV24-1 with TRBJ1-1, with TRBD1 matching 7 bases. V dropped 5 bases and J dropped 2; count of bases not matched to a gene: 1. Germline assignment: CDR1 KGHDR and CDR2 SFDVKD. The CDR3 loop spans 13 amino acids. This chain's CDR3 is CATSGQGNTEAFF. In DNA, the CDR3 is TGTGCCACCAGTGGACAGGGAAACACTGAAGCTTTCTTT.

V gene TRBV11-2 combines with J gene TRBJ1-1; possibly TRBD1 for D (5 bases). V shed 0 bases and J shed 0 bases, with 8 bases lying between them. The CDR3 contains 15 residues. CDR1 SGHAT and CDR2 FQNNGV come from the germline V gene. The CDR3 loop reads CASSLDGALNTEAFF. The CDR3 DNA is TGTGCCAGCAGCTTAGATGGGGCGCTGAACACTGAAGCTTTCTTT.

The J gene is TRBJ1-4, the V gene TRBV27; D remains unclear. The germline CDR1 and CDR2 sequences are MNHEY and SMNVEV (reference sequence). The CDR3 spans 14 residues. Deletions cut 1 base from V and 4 bases from J, with 7 bases between. DNA for the CDR3: TGTGCCAGCAGTTTATGGCCGAATAATGAAAAACTGTTTTTT. Amino acid sequence: CASSLWPNNEKLFF. The full variable domain, completed using reference TRBV27 and TRBJ1-4, is EAQVTQNPRYLITVTGKKLTVTCSQNMNHEYMSWYRQDPGLGLRQIYYSMNVEVTDKGDVPEGYKVSRKEKRNFPLILESPSPNQTSLYFCASSLWPNNEKLFFGSGTQLSVL.

The rearrangement links TRBV5-1 to TRBJ1-5; maybe TRBD1 (5 bases). V shed 2 bases and J shed 3 bases, with 12 bases lying between them. Germline V gene data show CDR1 as SGHRS and CDR2 as YFSETQ. CDR3 length: 15 residues. Written as DNA, the CDR3 is TGCGCCAGCAGCTTAGATGGAGGGGTCAATCAGCCCCAGCATTTT. This encodes CASSLDGGVNQPQHF.

The chain recombines TRBV6-5 with TRBJ1-1; the match to TRBD1 covers 10 bases. The CDR3 spans 14 residues. Germline V gene sequence: CDR1 MNHEY, CDR2 SVGAGI. J gave up 7 bases and V 0 bases, and 2 bases lay outside the gene matches. CDR3 sequence reads: CASSYSGTGVEAFF. DNA for the CDR3: TGTGCCAGCAGTTACTCCGGGACAGGGGTTGAAGCTTTCTTT.

This clone was observed a single time. This chain connects TRBV11-2 to TRBJ2-1; 12 nucleotides line up with TRBD2. Germline-derived CDR1 and CDR2 are SGHAT and FQNNGV. The CDR3 extends over 17 amino acids. V lost 4 bases and J lost 6; bases outside the gene matches: 10. CDR3 amino acids: CASSSELAGGWGNEQFF. As DNA, the CDR3 is TGTGCCAGCAGCTCGGAACTAGCGGGGGGATGGGGCAATGAGCAGTTCTTC. The whole variable domain, filled in from reference TRBV11-2 and TRBJ2-1, reads EAGVAQSPRYKIIEKRQSVAFWCNPISGHATLYWYQQILGQGPKLLIQFQNNGVVDDSQLPKDRFSAERLKGVDSTLKIQPAKLEDSAVYLCASSSELAGGWGNEQFFGPGTRLTVL.

J is TRBJ1-3 and V is TRBV14; maybe TRBD1 (5 bases). The length of the CDR3 is 18 residues. Germline lookup yields CDR1 SGHDN and CDR2 FVKESK. With 0 bases removed from V and 1 base from J, the gap between germline ends came to 16 bases. Here the CDR3 DNA reads TGTGCCAGCAGCCAAGATACGGCCAGGGTTGGATCTGGAAACACCATATATTTT. Amino acids: CASSQDTARVGSGNTIYF.

This clone was detected only once. The chain uses TRBV28 and TRBJ1-5; 7 positions agree with TRBD1. The germline V gene encodes CDR1 MDHEN and CDR2 SYDVKM. Germline trimming cut 2 bases from V and 2 bases from J; bases unmatched to any gene: 0. CDR3 length equals 14 residues. The CDR3 nucleotides read TGTGCCAGCAGTTTAGGGACAGGCAATCAGCCCCAGCATTTT. It encodes CASSLGTGNQPQHF.